This T cell receptor (beta chain) derives from a study of blood T cell repertoires in COVID-19. Study at large: T cells, B-cell-depleted T cells, or PBMCs provided the cDNA or gDNA that served as material.

Study processing details: Estimated nucleated cell counts came from reference gene primer amplification. Sequenced by immunoSEQ multiplex PCR; TCRdb stores in-frame clones only, minus some. Clonal size and the V and J genes are those of that table, whereas D and trimming came from the DNA. Of 250,000 to 350,000 clones detected, around 90% appear once; the ten largest clones hold about 2%. The CDR3 sequence is 14 residues long. Trimming at V came to 8 bases and at J to 2 bases, leaving 7 bases not matched to a gene. Germline lookup yields CDR1 SGHKS and CDR2 YYEKEE (reference sequence). This sequence joins TRBV5-5 and TRBJ2-7, with 10 bases fitting TRBD1. This receptor was obtained from a woman between 45 and 60 years old who had recovered from COVID-19. Sequencing input: peripheral blood. The CDR3: CASAYGTGAYEQYF. The CDR3 nucleotides read TGTGCCAGTGCGTACGGGACAGGGGCCTACGAGCAGTACTTC.